The rows below give T cell receptor beta chains drawn from one sample of a study of technical replicates of blood from several donors. The method was immunoSEQ multiplex PCR; TCRdb's version includes in-frame clones alone and lacks a portion of them. The data contain around 72,000 clones, roughly 92% of them singletons. The sequencing sample was made of T cells isolated from PBMCs. Every receptor here comes from a human donor in good health. The CDR3 runs from the conserved cysteine through the conserved F or W. Each record gives: CDR3 DNA, CDR3 protein, V gene, J gene, clone size, D gene. A D gene is named only where the DNA matches it firmly. Where a row states a size, it is once, few, many or the class of an expanded clone; other rows omit it.

TGTGCCAGCAGCTCCAGACAGGGACGGGCTTTCTTT	CASSSRQGRAFF	TRBV7-2	TRBJ1-1	-	TRBD1
TGTGCCAGCAGCAGGAGGAGGACAGGGGGCGAACAGCCCCAGCATTTT	CASSRRRTGGEQPQHF	TRBV21-1	TRBJ1-5	-	-
TGCGCCAGCAGCCAATGGGCCTCCTCCTACGAGCAGTACTTC	CASSQWASSYEQYF	TRBV4-3	TRBJ2-7	-	-
TGTGCCAGCAGTGTTGGACAGGGGAGCAATCAGCCCCAGCATTTT	CASSVGQGSNQPQHF	TRBV6-1	TRBJ1-5	-	TRBD1
TGTGCCAGCAGCCCTGGGGACAGCGGTATCTATGGCTACACCTTC	CASSPGDSGIYGYTF	TRBV7-6	TRBJ1-2	-	TRBD1
TGTGCCAGCAGCTTTGTCTCCCTGGGGGACTCTGAAGCTTTCTTT	CASSFVSLGDSEAFF	TRBV2	TRBJ1-1	once	-
TGCAGCGTTGAATGGGGTGGGGCAGCCTACGAGCAGTACTTC	CSVEWGGAAYEQYF	TRBV29-1	TRBJ2-7	-	-
TGTGCCTGGAGCCCTTTACTTGGCGGGGAGCTGTTTTTT	CAWSPLLGGELFF	TRBV30	TRBJ2-2	-	-
TGTGCCAGCAGCCTTTCCGAGCACGGCTACGAGCAGTACTTC	CASSLSEHGYEQYF	TRBV13	TRBJ2-7	-	-
TGTGCCAGCAGTCTCCTAGCGGGAGTATATGGTGAGCAGTTCTTC	CASSLLAGVYGEQFF	TRBV28	TRBJ2-1	-	TRBD2
TGCGCCAGCAGCTTGAGAACCCAGGGGGCTGAAGCTTTCTTT	CASSLRTQGAEAFF	TRBV5-1	TRBJ1-1	-	TRBD1
TGTGCCACCAGCAGAGATGGCTCCTCTGGGGCCAACGTCCTGACTTTC	CATSRDGSSGANVLTF	TRBV15	TRBJ2-6	-	-
TGTGCCAGCAGCTCGGGGGGACAGGGAAGTCAGCCCCAGCATTTT	CASSSGGQGSQPQHF	TRBV12-1	TRBJ1-5	-	-
TGTGCCAGCAGCCCCTTAGTACTTAAGCGCCCCTACGAGCAGTACTTC	CASSPLVLKRPYEQYF	TRBV21-1	TRBJ2-7	-	-
TGTGCCAGCAGCTTAAAGGCGGGGGCTGAAGCTTTCTTT	CASSLKAGAEAFF	TRBV7-9	TRBJ1-1	-	-
TGCGCCAGCAGTTTACAGGGGAGCTCCTACGAGCAGTACTTC	CASSLQGSSYEQYF	TRBV5-1	TRBJ2-7	once	TRBD1
TGTGCCAGCAGTAACATAAACGAGCAGTACTTC	CASSNINEQYF	TRBV6-5	TRBJ2-7	-	-
TGCGCCAGCCAGGACTACTCCTACGAGCAGTACTTC	CASQDYSYEQYF	TRBV23-1	TRBJ2-7	-	-
TGTGCCAGCAGCCTGAATAGCGGGAGCTACAATGAGCAGTTCTTC	CASSLNSGSYNEQFF	TRBV11-3	TRBJ2-1	-	TRBD2
TGTGCCACCAGCAGAGGCGGGACAGCCTACGAGCAGTACTTC	CATSRGGTAYEQYF	TRBV15	TRBJ2-7	-	-
TGTGCCAGCAGCCATTCGGTATCCTACGAGCAGTACTTC	CASSHSVSYEQYF	TRBV4-2	TRBJ2-7	once	-
TGTGCTAGTGGCCCAGACTTAGCGCCTAATGGAAATGAGCAGTTCTTC	CASGPDLAPNGNEQFF	TRBV12-5	TRBJ2-1	-	-